This T cell receptor beta chain was sequenced for a study of regulatory T cells in long-lasting Graves disease. Background on the study: Over 5 years of antithyroid drugs plus positive TSH receptor antibodies defined persistent Graves' disease. Study findings and constraints: TRBV28, TRBJ1-2 and TRBJ2-5 were segments that persistent disease favored. More public clonotypes were shared by persistent patients (2,741) than by new patients (under 1,000).

As regards this clonotype: As yet, its antigen is unknown.

Time point specified: persistent/refractory GD, antithyroid drugs over 5 years with positive TRAb. With RNA extracted from PBMCs as input, the TCR library was made. V was trimmed by 5 bases and J by 0 bases, leaving 13 bases between them. The germline CDR1 and CDR2 sequences are MNHNS and SASEGT. This CDR3 comprises 15 residues. To make TCR beta libraries, researchers used iRepertoire HTBI primers and Arm-PCR of CDR3 regions. TCRdb processed the multiplex PCR reads anew with MiXCR; each CDR3 protein has one entry. The sample has a few hundred thousand distinct CDR3 sequences; roughly a fifth are singletons.

The sample here was peripheral blood mononuclear cells (PBMCs), taken when the disease was refractory, from a patient treated with antithyroid drugs. The V call is TRBV6-1, the J call TRBJ1-1; D remains ambiguous. This receptor was identified in a female donor with Graves disease. The CDR3 sequence is CASSTPRPVNTEAFF. For the CDR3, the DNA is TGTGCCAGCAGTACCCCCCGGCCGGTGAACACTGAAGCTTTCTTT.